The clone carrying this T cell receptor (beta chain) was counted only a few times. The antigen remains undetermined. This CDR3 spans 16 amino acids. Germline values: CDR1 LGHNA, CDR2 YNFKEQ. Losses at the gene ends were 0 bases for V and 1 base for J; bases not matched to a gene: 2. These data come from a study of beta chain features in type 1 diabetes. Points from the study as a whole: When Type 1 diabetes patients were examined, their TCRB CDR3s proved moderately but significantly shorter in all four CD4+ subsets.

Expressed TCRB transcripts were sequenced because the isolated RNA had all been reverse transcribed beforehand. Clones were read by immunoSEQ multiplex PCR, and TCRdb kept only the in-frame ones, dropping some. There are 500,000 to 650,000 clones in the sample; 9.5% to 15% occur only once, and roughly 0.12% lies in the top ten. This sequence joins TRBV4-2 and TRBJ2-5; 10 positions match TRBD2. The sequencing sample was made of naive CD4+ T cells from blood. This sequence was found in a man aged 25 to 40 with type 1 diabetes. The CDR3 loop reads CASSQEGLAAQETQYF. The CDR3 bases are TGTGCCAGCAGCCAAGAAGGACTAGCGGCCCAAGAGACCCAGTACTTC.